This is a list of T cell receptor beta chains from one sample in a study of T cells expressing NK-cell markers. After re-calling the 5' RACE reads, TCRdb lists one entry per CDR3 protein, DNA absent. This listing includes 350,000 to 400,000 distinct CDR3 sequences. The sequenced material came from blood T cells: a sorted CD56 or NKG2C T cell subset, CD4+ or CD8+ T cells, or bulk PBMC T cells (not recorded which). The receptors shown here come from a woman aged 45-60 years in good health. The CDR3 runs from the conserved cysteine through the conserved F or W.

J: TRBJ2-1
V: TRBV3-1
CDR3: CASSQRVNEQFF

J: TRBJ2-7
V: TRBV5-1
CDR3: CASSPEVSYEQYF

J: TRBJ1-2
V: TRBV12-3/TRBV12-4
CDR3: CASSSTGRRGYGYTF

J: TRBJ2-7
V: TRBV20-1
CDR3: CSARLAGVGEQYF

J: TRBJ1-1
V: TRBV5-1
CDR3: CASSKSGANTEAFF

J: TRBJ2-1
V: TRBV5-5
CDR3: CASSFWTSDNEQFF

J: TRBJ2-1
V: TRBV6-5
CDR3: CASSRALSGRAAEQFF

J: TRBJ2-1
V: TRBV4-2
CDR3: CASSQANLGPVTNEQFF

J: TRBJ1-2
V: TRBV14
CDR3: CASSQEARMTDGYTF

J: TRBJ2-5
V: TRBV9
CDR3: CASSPGTSGVSETQYF

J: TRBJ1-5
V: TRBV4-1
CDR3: CASSQESQISNQPQHF

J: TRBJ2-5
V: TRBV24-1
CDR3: CATSDLGSGKETQYF

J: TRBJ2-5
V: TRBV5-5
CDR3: CASSLRRPQETQYF

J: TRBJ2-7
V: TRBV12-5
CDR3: CASGTSRQGPYEQYF

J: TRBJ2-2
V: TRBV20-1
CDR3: CSARKGARDTGELFF

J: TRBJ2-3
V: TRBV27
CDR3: CASRAGTSGADTQYF

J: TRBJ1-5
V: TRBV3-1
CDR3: CASSQQGQGALNQPQHF

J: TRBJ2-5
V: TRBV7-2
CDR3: CASSSSEGLKETQYF

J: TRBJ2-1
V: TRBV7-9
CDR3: CASSLNLAEQFF

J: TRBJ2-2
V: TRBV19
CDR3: CASRGRTNTGELFF

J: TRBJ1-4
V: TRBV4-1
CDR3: CASSPPRVEKLFF

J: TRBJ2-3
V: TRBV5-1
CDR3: CASSPTEPSTDTQYF

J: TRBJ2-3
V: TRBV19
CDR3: CASSIASLGRTTDTQYF

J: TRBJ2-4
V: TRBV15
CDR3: CATTAQRGSLAKNIQYF

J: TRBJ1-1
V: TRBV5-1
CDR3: CASSLRQANTEAFF

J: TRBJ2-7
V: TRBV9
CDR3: CASSARSEQYF

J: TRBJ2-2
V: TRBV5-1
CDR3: CASSLGSGTGELFF

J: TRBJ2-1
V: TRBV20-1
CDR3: CSAKSSGGPVYNEQFF

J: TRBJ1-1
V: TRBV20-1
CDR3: CSARGGQGAEAFF

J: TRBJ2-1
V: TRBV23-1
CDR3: CASSRNGRQNYNEQFF

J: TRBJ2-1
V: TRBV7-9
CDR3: CASTPVGDEQFF

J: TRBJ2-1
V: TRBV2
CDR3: CASREDQNPGNEQFF

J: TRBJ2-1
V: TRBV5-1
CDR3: CASRGQRAGGNEQFF

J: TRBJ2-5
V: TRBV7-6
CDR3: CASSFTGGVQETQYF

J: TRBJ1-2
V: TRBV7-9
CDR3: CASSLEGRVGYTF

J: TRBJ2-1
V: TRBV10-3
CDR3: CAISESGGFEQFF

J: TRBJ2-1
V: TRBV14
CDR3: CASSQGLLASSSYNEQFF

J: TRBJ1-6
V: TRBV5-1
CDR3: CASSLGGTEDSPLHF

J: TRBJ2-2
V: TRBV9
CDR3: CASSASPTGRTGELFF

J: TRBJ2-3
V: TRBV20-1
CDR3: CSANRPSVDTQYF

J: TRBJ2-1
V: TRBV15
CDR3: CATSPRPSRDEQFF

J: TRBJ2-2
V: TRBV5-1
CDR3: CASSLRTSGTANTGELFF

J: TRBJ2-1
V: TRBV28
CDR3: CASSLSGRPPREQFF

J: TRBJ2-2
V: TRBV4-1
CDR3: CASSQTGGLNTGELFF

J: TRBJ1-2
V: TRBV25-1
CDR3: CASSENRVANYGYTF

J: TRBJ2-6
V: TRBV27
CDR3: CASYRSSGANVLTF

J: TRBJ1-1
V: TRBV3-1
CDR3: CASSQVRQGYTEAFF

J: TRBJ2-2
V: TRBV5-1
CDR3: CASSSTSGDGELFF

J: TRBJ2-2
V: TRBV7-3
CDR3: CASSRDSHRAGELFF

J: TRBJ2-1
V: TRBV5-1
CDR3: CASSWRGTSDYNEQFF

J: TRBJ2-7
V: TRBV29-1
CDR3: CSVEDLGGEQYF

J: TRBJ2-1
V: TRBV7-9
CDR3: CASSFLSGSYNEQFF

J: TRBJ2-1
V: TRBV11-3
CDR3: CASSYRLAGASNEQFF

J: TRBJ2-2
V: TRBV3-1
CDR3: CASSPPVAGATGELFF

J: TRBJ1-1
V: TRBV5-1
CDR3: CASSYLGAGETEAFF

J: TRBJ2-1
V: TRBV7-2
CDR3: CASSLSLAGDYILSYNEQFF

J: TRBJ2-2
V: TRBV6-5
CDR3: CASSYEGSTGELFF

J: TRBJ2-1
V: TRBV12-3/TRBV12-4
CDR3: CASSLWLAGPNRKFF

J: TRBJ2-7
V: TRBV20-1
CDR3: CSARDPGQPTGYEQYF